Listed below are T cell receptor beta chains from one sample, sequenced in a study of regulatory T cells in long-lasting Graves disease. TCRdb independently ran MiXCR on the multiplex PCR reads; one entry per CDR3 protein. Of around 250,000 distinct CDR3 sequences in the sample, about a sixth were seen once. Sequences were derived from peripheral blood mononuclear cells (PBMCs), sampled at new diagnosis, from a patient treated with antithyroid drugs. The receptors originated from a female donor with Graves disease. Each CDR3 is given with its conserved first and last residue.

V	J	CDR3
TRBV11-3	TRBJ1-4	CASSAGGAYEKLFF
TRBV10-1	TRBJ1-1	CASKDRIDTEAFF
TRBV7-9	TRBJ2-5	CASSLYGIGQETQYF
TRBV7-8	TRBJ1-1	CASSFTGLNTEAFF
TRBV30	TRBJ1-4	CAWSGLSTNEKLFF
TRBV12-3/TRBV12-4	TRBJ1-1	CASSPAGSNTEAFF
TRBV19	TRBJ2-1	CASSARLALDEQFF
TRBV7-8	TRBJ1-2	CASSLVRGTKIYYGYTF
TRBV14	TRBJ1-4	CASSQEGRKLFF
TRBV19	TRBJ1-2	CASSIWGQYAGGYTF
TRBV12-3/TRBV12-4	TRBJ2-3	CASRPDRGPDTQYF
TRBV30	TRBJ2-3	CAWQSRGGAGAPDTQYF
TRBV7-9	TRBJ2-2	CASSVVGGPGELFF
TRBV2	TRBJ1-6	CARRTGTGNSPLHF
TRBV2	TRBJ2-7	CASSEWASLTYEQYF
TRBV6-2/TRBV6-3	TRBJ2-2	CATSRGGLHTGELFF
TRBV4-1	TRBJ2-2	CASSHVAPRDRDTGELFF
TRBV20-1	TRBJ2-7	CSAREGGYSSYEQYF
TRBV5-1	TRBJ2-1	CASSGGLAESNEQFF
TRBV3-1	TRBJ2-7	CASSLGEPGHEQYF
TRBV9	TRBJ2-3	CASSVAGRADRQYF
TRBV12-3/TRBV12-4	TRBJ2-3	CASSLVSDSTDTQYF
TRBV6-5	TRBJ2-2	CTSSYYPTGSGELFF
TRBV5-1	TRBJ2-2	CASSLGRGTGELFF
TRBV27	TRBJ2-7	CASSLNLATSYEQYF
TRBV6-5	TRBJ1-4	CASSSRPTGDEKLFF
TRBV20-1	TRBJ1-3	CSARTGGGNTIYF
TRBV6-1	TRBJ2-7	CASSDYGGTYEQYF
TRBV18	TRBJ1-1	CASSVTQSGEAFF
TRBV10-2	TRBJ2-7	CASQRGVGAYEQYF
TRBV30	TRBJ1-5	CAWSPGQGNQPQHF
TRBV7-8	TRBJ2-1	CASSLVGVNNEQFF
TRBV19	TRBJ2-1	CASTSGLAGGNEQFF
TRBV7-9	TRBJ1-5	CASSFGAVDQPQHF
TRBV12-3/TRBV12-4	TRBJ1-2	CASTSQGPDGYTF
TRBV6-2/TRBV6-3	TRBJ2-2	CASRSSAGSGELFF
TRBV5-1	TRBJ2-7	CASSDLAGGSYEQYF
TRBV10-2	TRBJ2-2	CASSESSGMNTGELFF
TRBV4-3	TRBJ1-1	CASSPHRGSEAFF
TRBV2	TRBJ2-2	CASSFVNTGELFF
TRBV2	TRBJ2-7	CASSGDRPAREQYF
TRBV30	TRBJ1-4	CAWSSQGREKLFF
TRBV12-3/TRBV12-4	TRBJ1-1	CASSRSSGGTEAFF
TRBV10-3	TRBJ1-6	CASRDRGTSNSPLHF
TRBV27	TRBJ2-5	CASSFLAGAGGTQYF
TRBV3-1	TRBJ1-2	CASSRKQGTTDGYTF
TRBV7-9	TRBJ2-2	CASSLLSNTGELFF
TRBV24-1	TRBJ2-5	CATSDPLTSGVSGEAQYF
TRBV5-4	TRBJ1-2	CASTQNWASYGYTF
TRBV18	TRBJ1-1	CASSNRDTRNTEAFF
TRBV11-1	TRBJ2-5	CASSLSISQETQYF
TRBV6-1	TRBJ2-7	CASRGPVDEQYF
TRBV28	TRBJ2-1	CASRPPLLNEQFF
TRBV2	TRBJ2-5	CASSYGQGGTQYF